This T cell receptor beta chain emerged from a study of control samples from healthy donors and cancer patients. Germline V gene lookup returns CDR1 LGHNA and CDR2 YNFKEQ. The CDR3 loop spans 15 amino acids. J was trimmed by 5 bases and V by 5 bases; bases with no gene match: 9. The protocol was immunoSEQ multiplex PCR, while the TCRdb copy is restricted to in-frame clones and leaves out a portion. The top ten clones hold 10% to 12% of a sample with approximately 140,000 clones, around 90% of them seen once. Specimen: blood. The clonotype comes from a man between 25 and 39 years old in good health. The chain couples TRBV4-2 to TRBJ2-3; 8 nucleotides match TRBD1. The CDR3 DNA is TGTGCCAGCAGCGGAGCGACAGGGGAGGTAGATACGCAGTATTTT. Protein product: CASSGATGEVDTQYF.